These 20 T cell receptor beta chains share one sample of origin, sequenced in a study of blood T cell repertoires in COVID-19. The assay was immunoSEQ multiplex PCR, and TCRdb's table has in-frame clones only and misses some. The data show a few hundred thousand clones, 87% seen once. Sequencing input: peripheral blood. The receptors derive from a man aged 18 to 35 with active or convalescent COVID-19.

This chain joins TRBV11-2 and TRBJ2-3; D may be TRBD2 (5 bases). The CDR3 sequence is 16 residues long. The ends were cut back, 0 bases at V and 2 bases at J, with 12 bases in the middle. CDR1 is SGHAT and CDR2 is FQNNGV in the germline V gene. The CDR3 coding sequence is TGTGCCAGCAGCTTAGATCTTGGGGAGAACACAGATACGCAGTATTTT. The encoded protein is CASSLDLGENTDTQYF.

CDR3 in amino acids: CASSQGQNSYEQYF. CDR3 in DNA: TGTGCCAGCAGCCAAGGACAAAACTCCTACGAGCAGTACTTC. J is TRBJ2-7 and V is TRBV3-1 (or the pseudogene TRBV3-2); no reliable D call. V was trimmed by 1 base and J by 0 bases, leaving 7 bases between them. This CDR3 is built from 14 residues. In germline, CDR1 is LGHDT, CDR2 YNNKEL (reference sequence).

The table lists this clone with a count of one. Germline and junction disagree at one end, which may indicate a read error. For the CDR3, the DNA is TGTGCCAGCAGTTTTAGGGCGGCCGGACTCACTTTC. This gives the protein CASSFRAAGLTF. This rearrangement joins TRBV12-3 or TRBV12-4 to TRBJ1-2; D gene uncertain. CDR3 length: 12 amino acids.

A word on this clone: Compared with germline, one end of the junction differs, possibly owing to a read error. V and J are TRBV7-7 and TRBJ2-2, with a weak D call TRBD1 (6 bases). CDR1 SSHAT and CDR2 FNYEAQ come from the germline V gene (reference sequence). The CDR3 has 15 amino acids. For the CDR3, the DNA is TGTGCTAGCAGCTCTCGACAGGATAACACCGGGGAGCTGTTTTTT. It yields the protein CASSSRQDNTGELFF.

Concerning this clone: The sample has other DNA sequences that encode this CDR3 too. The V gene is TRBV7-2, the J gene TRBJ1-2; TRBD1 matches at 7 bases. J was trimmed by 4 bases and V by 1 base; bases with no gene match: 3. Germline V gene sequence: CDR1 SGHTA, CDR2 FQGNSA. The CDR3 contains 14 residues. The CDR3, as DNA: TGTGCCAGCAGCTTAGGGCAGGGGGGCTATGGCTACACCTTC. Translation: CASSLGQGGYGYTF.

The rearrangement links TRBV5-6 to TRBJ2-1, with 7 bases matching TRBD1. This CDR3 is 13 amino acids long. Trimming cost V 4 bases and J 14 bases; bases outside gene matches: 12. Germline V CDR1 and CDR2: SGHDT, YYEEEE. CDR3 amino acids: CASSEDRTGKEFF. CDR3 sequence (DNA): TGTGCCAGCAGCGAGGATCGGACAGGCAAGGAGTTCTTC.

The V call is TRBV19, the J call TRBJ1-6; D gene uncertain. Looked up from germline, CDR1 is LNHDA and CDR2 is SQIVND (reference sequence). The CDR3 contains 13 residues. The V gene lost 6 bases and the J gene lost 3 bases, with 6 bases spanning the gap. The CDR3 DNA is TGTGCCAGTAGGCAGATCTATAATTCACCCCTCCACTTT. Translating gives CASRQIYNSPLHF.

This chain joins TRBV3-1 (or the pseudogene TRBV3-2) and TRBJ2-2; D is perhaps TRBD1 (5 bases). V was trimmed by 3 bases and J by 1 base, leaving 12 bases between them. The CDR3 is 16 amino acids. The germline V gene encodes CDR1 LGHDT and CDR2 YNNKEL (reference sequence). The CDR3 spells CASSQPTDMNTGELFF. The CDR3 DNA follows: TGTGCCAGCAGCCAGCCAACGGACATGAACACCGGGGAGCTGTTTTTT.

V and J are TRBV25-1 and TRBJ1-2; weak D call: TRBD1 (6 bases). Germline CDR1 and CDR2: MGHDK and SYGVNS. V lost 1 base, J lost 6 bases, and 15 bases lay in between. This CDR3 comprises 15 residues. The CDR3 coding sequence is TGTGCCAGCAGTGAATCACACAGGGTGGGACATGGCTACACCTTC. It is translated as CASSESHRVGHGYTF.

The V gene is TRBV7-2, the J gene TRBJ2-1, with 9 bases aligning to TRBD2. The CDR3 covers 15 residues. Germline lookup yields CDR1 SGHTA and CDR2 FQGNSA. J lost 9 bases, V lost 1 base, and 7 bases had no gene match. The CDR3 region is CASSLVAGGRGEQFF. As DNA, the CDR3 is TGTGCCAGCAGCTTAGTTGCGGGGGGGCGCGGTGAGCAGTTCTTC.

This rearrangement joins TRBV3-1 (or the pseudogene TRBV3-2) to TRBJ2-5; 11 bases line up with TRBD2. Germline V CDR1 and CDR2: LGHDT, YNNKEL (reference sequence). V lost 4 bases to trimming and J lost 5 bases; unmatched junction nucleotides: 12. The CDR3 is 17 residues long. The CDR3 spells CASSPYLAGGTVETQYF. The CDR3 bases are TGTGCCAGCAGCCCCTACCTAGCGGGGGGTACGGTGGAGACCCAGTACTTC.

This sequence joins TRBV7-2 and TRBJ1-3; 11 bases align to TRBD1. The CDR3 runs 16 residues. Trimming removed 4 bases from V and 4 bases from J; junction bases left unmatched: 6. Germline V gives CDR1 SGHTA, CDR2 FQGNSA. The CDR3: CASSSGQGAGGNTIYF. DNA of the CDR3: TGTGCCAGCAGCTCTGGACAGGGGGCGGGAGGAAACACCATATATTTT. Using reference TRBV7-2 and TRBJ1-3 for the parts outside the CDR3, the full variable domain is GAGVSQSPSNKVTEKGKDVELRCDPISGHTALYWYRQSLGQGLEFLIYFQGNSAPDKSGLPSDRFSAERTGGSVSTLTIQRTQQEDSAVYLCASSSGQGAGGNTIYFGEGSWLTVV.

The J gene is TRBJ1-1, the V gene TRBV30; the D is unclear. CDR3 size: 12 residues. Deletions cut 0 bases from V and 5 bases from J, with 7 bases between. In germline, CDR1 is GTSNPN, CDR2 SVGIG (reference sequence). The chain's CDR3 is CAWSVLKTEAFF. The CDR3 DNA reads as TGTGCCTGGAGTGTACTTAAAACTGAAGCTTTCTTT.

This clone was detected once. The rearrangement links TRBV14 to TRBJ2-7; D unresolved. This CDR3 has 14 residues. V was shortened by 1 base and J by 1 base, with 8 bases between the two germline ends. Germline values: CDR1 SGHDN, CDR2 FVKESK. The chain's CDR3 is CASSQGWPSYEQYF. DNA for the CDR3: TGTGCCAGCAGCCAAGGTTGGCCTTCCTACGAGCAGTACTTC.

The chain carries TRBV5-1 and TRBJ2-1; TRBD2 matches 7 bases. The CDR3 has 14 residues. The J segment lost 6 bases and the V segment lost 5 bases, leaving 8 bases of the junction unmatched. Germline values: CDR1 SGHRS, CDR2 YFSETQ. Written as DNA, the CDR3 is TGCGCCAGCAGTTATGGGGGGGTCGGCAATGAGCAGTTCTTC. Amino acids: CASSYGGVGNEQFF.

The V gene is TRBV7-2, the J gene TRBJ1-4; weak D call: TRBD1 (6 bases). CDR1 SGHTA and CDR2 FQGNSA come from the germline V gene. This CDR3 is built from 15 residues. Deletions cut 1 base from V and 8 bases from J, with 14 bases between. The CDR3 bases are TGTGCCAGCAGCTTAGGGCAGGGGTCGGTGGAAAAACTGTTTTTT. This codes for CASSLGQGSVEKLFF.

The V gene is TRBV6-9, the J gene TRBJ1-2, with unresolved D. From germline, CDR1 is MNHGY and CDR2 SVAAGI. CDR3 length: 15 amino acids. The V gene lost 2 bases and the J gene lost 0 bases, with 10 bases spanning the gap. CDR3 sequence: CASSYPYGTNYGYTF. As DNA, the CDR3 is TGTGCCAGCAGTTATCCGTACGGTACTAACTATGGCTACACCTTC.

J is TRBJ2-5 and V is TRBV5-4; 9 positions agree with TRBD1. The CDR3 runs to 14 residues. Germline values: CDR1 SGHNT, CDR2 YYREEE (reference sequence). The V and J ends lost 3 bases and 5 bases, in that order; junction bases with no gene match: 5. CDR3: CASSSRTGGETQYF. The CDR3 DNA reads TGTGCCAGCAGCTCCCGAACAGGGGGCGAGACCCAGTACTTC.

V usage is TRBV28 and J usage is TRBJ2-7; D may be TRBD2 (6 bases). In germline, CDR1 is MDHEN, CDR2 SYDVKM. The length of the CDR3 is 14 residues. The V end lost 3 bases, the J end lost 5 bases, and 14 bases lay between the germline ends. CDR3: CASSFGGDRDEQYF. CDR3 DNA: TGTGCCAGCAGTTTCGGGGGAGATCGGGACGAGCAGTACTTC.

The chain recombines TRBV10-1 with TRBJ1-1; 9 nucleotides match TRBD1. The CDR3 is made up of 16 amino acids. Germline V lookup: CDR1 WNHNN, CDR2 SYGVQD (reference sequence). V shed 3 bases and J 7 bases; nucleotides not matched to a gene: 12. The CDR3 reads CASSESAGTGKSEAFF. CDR3 DNA sequence: TGCGCCAGCAGTGAAAGTGCCGGGACAGGGAAGAGTGAAGCTTTCTTT.